The 32 T cell receptor beta chains below were found in one sample sequenced in a study of blood T cell repertoires in COVID-19. The data were produced by immunoSEQ multiplex PCR, yet TCRdb's version contains in-frame clones alone and is incomplete. The sample yields around 57,000 clones, around four fifths seen once. Material for sequencing was peripheral blood. Every receptor here comes from a woman aged 70-85 years with acute or convalescent COVID-19.

DNA for the CDR3: TGTGCCAGTAGTATTGGTCACAGGGTCTTCAACGAGCAGTACTTC. Its translation: CASSIGHRVFNEQYF. The chain uses TRBV19 and TRBJ2-7; D is perhaps TRBD1 (6 bases). CDR3 length: 15 amino acids. The V end lost 3 bases, the J end lost 5 bases, and 17 bases lay between the germline ends. CDR1 is LNHDA and CDR2 is SQIVND in the germline V gene (reference sequence).

V gene TRBV4-3 combines with J gene TRBJ1-3; TRBD1 is a possible D gene (5 bases). Germline V gives CDR1 LGHNA, CDR2 YSLEER. CDR3 size: 17 residues. The V gene lost 0 bases and the J gene lost 2 bases, with 14 bases spanning the gap. In DNA form, the CDR3 reads TGCGCCAGCAGCCAAGATCGAGTCGGGGGACCTGGAAACACCATATATTTT. This codes for CASSQDRVGGPGNTIYF.

This chain joins TRBV11-2 and TRBJ2-3; 8 nucleotides agree with TRBD2. This CDR3 is 14 amino acids long. V trimming: 3 bases; J trimming: 7 bases; junction bases outside the gene matches: 6. Germline V gives CDR1 SGHAT, CDR2 FQNNGV. The CDR3 here is CASSLGTSTNTQYF. The CDR3 DNA reads TGTGCCAGCAGCTTGGGGACTAGTACGAATACGCAGTATTTT.

V usage is TRBV28 and J usage is TRBJ1-4; tentative D call: TRBD1 (5 bases). CDR1 is MDHEN, CDR2 SYDVKM, per germline. V lost 5 bases, J lost 3 bases, and 19 bases lay in between. This CDR3 is 17 amino acids long. CDR3 in amino acids: CASSPDIWHPSNEKLFF. CDR3 nucleotides: TGTGCCAGCAGTCCGGACATTTGGCACCCTTCTAATGAAAAACTGTTTTTT. Full variable domain (rest looked up from reference TRBV28 and TRBJ1-4): DVKVTQSSRYLVKRTGEKVFLECVQDMDHENMFWYRQDPGLGLRLIYFSYDVKMKEKGDIPEGYSVSREKKERFSLILESASTNQTSMYLCASSPDIWHPSNEKLFFGSGTQLSVL.

This rearrangement joins TRBV5-1 to TRBJ2-3; 9 bases line up with TRBD2. With V trimmed by 3 bases and J by 1 base, 6 bases remained unmatched. The germline V gene encodes CDR1 SGHRS and CDR2 YFSETQ. The CDR3 spans 16 residues. The CDR3 DNA reads TGCGCCAGCAGCTCCCAGGTAGCGGGGGGCACAGATACGCAGTATTTT. Protein: CASSSQVAGGTDTQYF.

This rearrangement joins TRBV7-2 to TRBJ2-5, with 9 bases identical to TRBD2. With 5 bases clipped from V and 5 bases from J, the junction kept 12 bases outside the gene matches. Germline CDR1 SGHTA, CDR2 FQGNSA. The CDR3 contains 16 residues. CDR3 bases: TGTGCCAGCAGCCCGGGGACTAGCCTCAAAGGGGAGACCCAGTACTTC. It yields the protein CASSPGTSLKGETQYF.

V usage is TRBV28 and J usage is TRBJ1-1, with D unresolved. V was clipped by 1 base and J by 1 base, with 7 bases between them. Germline V gives CDR1 MDHEN, CDR2 SYDVKM. CDR3 length: 14 amino acids. The CDR3: CASSLFRQNTEAFF. The CDR3 DNA sequence: TGTGCCAGCAGTTTATTTCGACAGAACACTGAAGCTTTCTTT.

CDR3 bases: TGTGCCAGCAGCCCGACTAGCGGGCTAACCCAGTACTTC. It specifies CASSPTSGLTQYF. V and J are TRBV6-2 or TRBV6-3 and TRBJ2-5; 10 positions agree with TRBD2. V was clipped by 6 bases and J by 8 bases; unmatched bases: 6. CDR1 and CDR2 (germline): MNHEY, SVGEGT. The CDR3 spans 13 residues.

V and J are TRBV9 and TRBJ1-3; TRBD1 matches at 11 bases. From germline, CDR1 is SGDLS and CDR2 YYNGEE. The CDR3 has 17 residues. V dropped 4 bases and J dropped 4; count of bases not matched to a gene: 10. Written as DNA, the CDR3 is TGTGCCAGCAGCTCCAAACCCGGGACAGGGGGAGGAAACACCATATATTTT. This sequence encodes CASSSKPGTGGGNTIYF. The whole variable domain, remainder taken from reference TRBV9 and TRBJ1-3, is DSGVTQTPKHLITATGQRVTLRCSPRSGDLSVYWYQQSLDQGLQFLIQYYNGEERAKGNILERFSAQQFPDLHSELNLSSLELGDSALYFCASSSKPGTGGGNTIYFGEGSWLTVV.

The rearrangement links TRBV6-1 to TRBJ1-2; D is unclear. The V gene's germline CDR1 is MNHNS and CDR2 SASEGT. Trimming left V 2 bases short and J 2 bases short, with 12 bases between. This CDR3 is 15 amino acids long. The CDR3 loop reads CASSEQAGRNYGYTF. The CDR3 DNA follows: TGTGCCAGCAGTGAACAGGCAGGCAGAAACTATGGCTACACCTTC.

The chain carries TRBV25-1 and TRBJ1-2; D is uncertain. Germline assignment: CDR1 MGHDK and CDR2 SYGVNS. V lost 2 bases and J 0 bases, leaving 4 bases between the germline ends. The CDR3 totals 13 residues. DNA for the CDR3: TGTGCCAGCAGTGAAGCGGCTAACTATGGCTACACCTTC. It encodes CASSEAANYGYTF.

The V and J genes are TRBV19 and TRBJ1-2; no firm D call. CDR1 LNHDA and CDR2 SQIVND come from the germline V gene (reference sequence). Trimming shortened V by 6 bases and J by 4 bases, and 12 bases separated the two germline ends. This CDR3 has 13 amino acids. The DNA of the CDR3 is TGTGCCAGTAGCGGAGCCGCTTCCTATGGCTACACCTTC. Amino acid sequence: CASSGAASYGYTF.

This chain joins TRBV19 and TRBJ1-1; D is perhaps TRBD1 (6 bases). CDR1 LNHDA and CDR2 SQIVND come from the germline V gene (reference sequence). V shed 6 bases and J shed 1 base, with 12 bases lying between them. This CDR3 region has 14 residues. CDR3 DNA sequence: TGTGCCAGTAGGTCACAGGGAGCGAACACTGAAGCTTTCTTT. It encodes CASRSQGANTEAFF.

V gene TRBV11-2 combines with J gene TRBJ2-5; 7 nucleotides line up with TRBD2. CDR3 size: 16 residues. V was clipped by 7 bases and J by 3 bases; unmatched bases: 14. Germline loops: CDR1 SGHAT, CDR2 FQNNGV. For the CDR3, the DNA is TGTGCCAGCAAGCTTGGTGTCGGGGGGAGGAAAGAGACCCAGTACTTC. Its translation is CASKLGVGGRKETQYF.

The chain links TRBV30 to TRBJ1-1; 7 bases map to TRBD1. The CDR3 runs to 13 residues. The V and J ends lost 3 bases and 8 bases, in that order; junction bases with no gene match: 9. Germline assignment: CDR1 GTSNPN and CDR2 SVGIG (reference sequence). CDR3 sequence: CAWSLRRGQEAFF. CDR3 in DNA: TGTGCCTGGAGCCTGAGGAGGGGACAGGAAGCTTTCTTT.

V is TRBV5-8 and J is TRBJ2-7, with 8 bases lining up with TRBD1. Per germline, CDR1 SGHTS and CDR2 YDEGEE. V lost 2 bases and J lost 2; bases outside the gene matches: 6. The CDR3 is 15 residues long. The CDR3 bases are TGTGCCAGCAGCTTCACCGGGACAGGAGCCTACGAGCAGTACTTC. This codes for CASSFTGTGAYEQYF.

J is TRBJ2-7 and V is TRBV21-1; the D call TRBD1 from the table was never checked on the DNA. TRBV21-1 is labeled a pseudogene. The CDR3 extends over 16 amino acids. The chain's CDR3 is CASSKVPQGACYEQYF. DNA for the CDR3: TGTGCCAGCAGCAAAGTGCCCCAGGGTGCCTGCTACGAGCAGTACTTC.

The chain has TRBV19 and TRBJ1-2; maybe TRBD1 (5 bases). Germline CDR1 reads LNHDA; CDR2 reads SQIVND (reference sequence). The germline V and J ends were trimmed by 7 bases and 4 bases, with 13 bases remaining between them. The CDR3 is made up of 13 amino acids. The CDR3 reads CASNGGVVYGYTF. In DNA, the CDR3 is TGTGCCAGTAACGGGGGTGTAGTCTATGGCTACACCTTC.

The J gene is TRBJ2-1, the V gene TRBV30; TRBD2 agrees at 11 bases. There are 20 residues in the CDR3. V gave up 2 bases and J gave up 0 bases; unmatched junction bases: 15. Per the germline V gene, CDR1 is GTSNPN and CDR2 is SVGIG (reference sequence). CDR3 region: CAWSLAPTLAGGHSYNEQFF. The DNA for the CDR3 is TGTGCCTGGAGTCTCGCCCCGACGTTAGCGGGGGGGCACTCCTACAATGAGCAGTTCTTC.

CDR3 nucleotide sequence: TGTGCCAGCAGTTACGGGGCGGGGGGGAGCACAGATACGCAGTATTTT. It codes for CASSYGAGGSTDTQYF. The chain is built from TRBV6-6 and TRBJ2-3; 9 bases match TRBD2. CDR1 is MNHNY, CDR2 SVGAGI, per germline (reference sequence). This CDR3 comprises 16 residues. V trimming: 2 bases; J trimming: 0 bases; junction bases outside the gene matches: 3.

The gene calls are TRBV5-1 and TRBJ2-7, with D hard to call. Germline V gives CDR1 SGHRS, CDR2 YFSETQ. Trimming shortened V by 0 bases and J by 0 bases, and 10 bases separated the two germline ends. The CDR3 has 15 residues. The chain's CDR3 is CASSLVSGSSYEQYF. The CDR3 DNA reads as TGCGCCAGCAGCTTGGTTTCAGGCTCCTCCTACGAGCAGTACTTC.

This clone was counted once. This chain joins TRBV4-1 and TRBJ2-1; 8 bases are shared with TRBD2. The CDR3 extends over 16 amino acids. Trimming removed 3 bases from V and 2 bases from J; junction bases left unmatched: 6. The germline V gene encodes CDR1 MGHRA and CDR2 YSYEKL. CDR3 protein: CASSQEPGLAYNEQFF. Here the CDR3 DNA reads TGCGCCAGCAGCCAGGAACCGGGACTAGCCTACAATGAGCAGTTCTTC.

The gene calls are TRBV28 and TRBJ1-2; D may be TRBD1 (6 bases). V was clipped by 4 bases and J by 0 bases, with 12 bases between them. The CDR3 contains 15 residues. In germline, CDR1 is MDHEN, CDR2 SYDVKM. In DNA form, the CDR3 reads TGTGCCAGCAGTTCCGGACAGCGGACTAACTATGGCTACACCTTC. It codes for CASSSGQRTNYGYTF.

This clone was seen only once. The chain employs TRBV3-1 (or the pseudogene TRBV3-2) and TRBJ2-2, with a possible D match to TRBD1 (5 bases). CDR1 LGHDT and CDR2 YNNKEL come from the germline V gene (reference sequence). This CDR3 is built from 14 residues. The V and J ends lost 2 bases and 9 bases respectively, with 13 bases between them. In DNA form, the CDR3 reads TGTGCCAGCAGCCAATCAAACACAGGTCGGGAGCTGTTTTTT. This codes for CASSQSNTGRELFF.

The chain employs TRBV6-5 and TRBJ2-4; D possibly corresponds to TRBD2 (6 bases). The V end lost 7 bases, the J end lost 1 base, and 11 bases lay between the germline ends. The CDR3 extends over 14 amino acids. The V gene's germline CDR1 is MNHEY and CDR2 SVGAGI. The CDR3 bases are TGTGCCAGCATAGCTAGCGACGCCAAAAACATTCAGTACTTC. Residues: CASIASDAKNIQYF.

The rearrangement uses TRBV5-1 and TRBJ2-5; 9 bases fit TRBD2. This CDR3 has 16 residues. Germline V gene data show CDR1 as SGHRS and CDR2 as YFSETQ. V dropped 0 bases and J dropped 2; count of bases not matched to a gene: 5. Here the CDR3 reads CASSLAGGGVQETQYF. The CDR3 nucleotides read TGCGCCAGCAGCTTGGCTGGCGGGGGGGTACAAGAGACCCAGTACTTC.

This clone was seen only a few times. The V and J genes are TRBV19 and TRBJ1-6, with 7 bases identical to TRBD1. The CDR3 extends over 15 amino acids. After removal of 4 bases from V and 11 bases from J, the junction contained 11 bases not matched to a gene. Germline CDR1 is LNHDA and CDR2 is SQIVND (reference sequence). CDR3 bases: TGTGCCAGTAGTACTAAGGGGGCGAATGCGACACCCCTCCACTTT. Translation: CASSTKGANATPLHF.

In this sample, this clone turned up once. The gene calls are TRBV5-1 and TRBJ2-4; D might be TRBD2 (5 bases). The CDR3 loop spans 13 amino acids. Germline CDR1 and CDR2: SGHRS and YFSETQ. Deletions cut 3 bases from V and 5 bases from J, with 9 bases between. This CDR3 is CASSSRAENIQYF. CDR3 coding DNA: TGCGCCAGCAGCTCGCGGGCCGAAAACATTCAGTACTTC.

The chain's CDR3 is CASSLARTDTQYF. The DNA for the CDR3 is TGTGCCAGCAGCTTAGCGCGGACAGATACGCAGTATTTT. This sequence joins TRBV7-2 and TRBJ2-3; D uncertain. Trimming stripped 0 bases from V and 3 bases from J, with 4 bases between. There are 13 residues in the CDR3. The V gene's germline CDR1 is SGHTA and CDR2 FQGNSA.

The V call is TRBV29-1, the J call TRBJ2-2; 7 bases are a match to TRBD2. J lost 4 bases, V lost 6 bases, and 14 bases had no gene match. The CDR3 length is 16 residues. Germline V CDR1 and CDR2: SQVTM, ANQGSEA. DNA of the CDR3: TGCAGCGTGCCCAAGCGCCCGGGACTAAGCACCGGGGAGCTGTTTTTT. Translating it yields CSVPKRPGLSTGELFF.

This clone has a handful of counts. The rearrangement uses TRBV28 and TRBJ1-2; the D gene is possibly TRBD1 (6 bases). This CDR3 contains 14 residues. Trimming stripped 5 bases from V and 0 bases from J, with 10 bases between. Germline V gene lookup returns CDR1 MDHEN and CDR2 SYDVKM. CDR3 DNA sequence: TGTGCCAGCAGTCGACAGGAAGCTAACTATGGCTACACCTTC. It specifies CASSRQEANYGYTF.

The chain carries TRBV3-1 (or the pseudogene TRBV3-2) and TRBJ2-3, with no clear D. Germline loops: CDR1 LGHDT, CDR2 YNNKEL (reference sequence). This CDR3 contains 13 residues. V lost 2 bases and J lost 2, with 5 bases in between. CDR3 region: CASSQRVTDTQYF. Written as DNA, the CDR3 is TGTGCCAGCAGCCAACGGGTCACAGATACGCAGTATTTT.